This entry describes one TCR beta chain. Its antigen remains undetermined. Base qualities are not recorded, but no much larger clone differs from it by a single base. The CDR3 goes from the cysteine to the phenylalanine over 15 residues. CDR3 DNA is the only sequence kept; it has 45 bases, read in frame from the first base. The CDR1 and CDR2 encoded by the germline V gene are LGHNA and YNFKEQ. The junction shows trimming of 2 bases on V and 2 bases on J, and the gene matches do not reach 2 bases of it. The data belong to a study of cytomegalovirus exposure and HLA in healthy donors (dated by TCRdb to between 2016 and 2019). About the full investigation: The 500 to 800 repertoires of the first cohort and the roughly 110 validation repertoires were produced on the same platform, according to a later analysis. The study aimed to test whether cataloging public T cell receptors could reveal signatures of past pathogen exposure. A separate validation cohort of 100 to 150 different subjects was used in addition to the roughly 670-subject first cohort. High-throughput TCR immunosequencing, statistical association of individual TCRs with disease status, and machine learning were combined to predict cytomegalovirus infection status. Paper-wide results and their limitations: Of the cluster scores, 90% to 95% were above 0 in a later analysis, which found that TCRs clustered in the first cohort also tended to co-occur in the 120 validation repertoires. In the study, approximately 150 TCR beta chains were listed as associated with cytomegalovirus. In vitro tests confirmed that a few of the cytomegalovirus-associated TCR beta chains recognize cytomegalovirus antigens. A later analysis lacked HLA typing for the validation cohort, so it scored co-occurrence in that cohort across all 110 or so repertoires. In both the original and validation cohorts, the classifier was reported to diagnose cytomegalovirus status with high specificity and sensitivity. The authors suggested that the approach could potentially be extended to other disease states and immunological phenotypes. While some public TCRs were present in many individuals, most TCR sequences turned up only very rarely across donors.

The donors belonged to the validation cohort of 120 subjects, which was separate from the 666-subject first cohort. The receptor library was made with the immunoSEQ multiplex PCR assay. Per the source publication's procedure: A statistical classification framework was developed to diagnose cytomegalovirus status using the catalog of TCR beta chain sequences. TCRdb holds this immuneACCESS table with in-frame rearrangements only. Some clones are missing; in checked studies, unresolved V genes explain under half, and the rest has no known cause. V and J calls and clone size are copied from that table; D and trimming were computed from the DNA. Across this sample there are 100,000 to 150,000 clones, with 85% to 90% seen only once. Around 1.1% of the sample lies in the top ten.

The source material was PBMCs. The TCR was taken from a woman between 18 and 29 years old in good health and CMV-seronegative. The receptor chain draws on TRBV4-2 and TRBJ2-5, with 10 bases in between that match TRBD2. The nucleotides read TGTGCCAGCAGCCAACGGACTAGCGGACAAGAGACCCAGTACTTC. This gives the protein CASSQRTSGQETQYF.